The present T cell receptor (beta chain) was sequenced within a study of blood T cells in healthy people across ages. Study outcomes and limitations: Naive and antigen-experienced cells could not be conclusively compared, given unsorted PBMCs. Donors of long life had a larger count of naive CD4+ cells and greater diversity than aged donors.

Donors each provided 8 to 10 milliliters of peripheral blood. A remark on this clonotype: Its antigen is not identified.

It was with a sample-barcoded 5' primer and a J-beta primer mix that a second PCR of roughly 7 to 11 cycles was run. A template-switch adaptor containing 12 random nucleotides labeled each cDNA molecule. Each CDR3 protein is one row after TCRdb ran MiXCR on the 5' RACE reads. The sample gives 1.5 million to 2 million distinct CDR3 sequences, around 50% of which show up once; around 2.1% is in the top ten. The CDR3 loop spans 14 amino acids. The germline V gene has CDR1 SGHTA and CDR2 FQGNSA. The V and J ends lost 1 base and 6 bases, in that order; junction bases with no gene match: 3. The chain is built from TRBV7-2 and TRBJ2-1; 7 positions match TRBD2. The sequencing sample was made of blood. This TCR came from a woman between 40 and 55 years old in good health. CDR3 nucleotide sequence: TGTGCCAGCAGCTTAGATCCGGGGGGCAATGAGCAGTTCTTC. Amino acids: CASSLDPGGNEQFF.